The entry below gives a single T cell receptor (beta chain) sequence along with its context. The entry originates in a study of PD-1 blockade in mismatch repair-deficient tumors. Some clones are missing from TCRdb's copy, which holds only in-frame ones; the method was immunoSEQ multiplex PCR. This sample has about 100,000 clones; 82% occur once, and the top ten carry roughly 6.3%. This CDR3 has 16 amino acids. Deletions cut 4 bases from V and 1 base from J, with 16 bases between. From germline, CDR1 is SGHRS and CDR2 YFSETQ. The chain recombines TRBV5-1 with TRBJ2-3, with D maybe TRBD2 (6 bases). The sequence derives from an adult with mismatch repair-deficient cancer. The sample was peripheral blood, taken about 33 weeks after starting pembrolizumab. CDR3 amino acids: CASSPGRPSGTDTQYF. CDR3 in DNA: TGCGCCAGCAGCCCAGGGAGGCCTAGCGGCACAGATACGCAGTATTTT. Looking up the rest from reference TRBV5-1 and TRBJ2-3 gives the full variable domain: KAGVTQTPRYLIKTRGQQVTLSCSPISGHRSVSWYQQTPGQGLQFLFEYFSETQRNKGNFPGRFSGRQFSNSRSEMNVSTLELGDSALYLCASSPGRPSGTDTQYFGPGTRLTVL.